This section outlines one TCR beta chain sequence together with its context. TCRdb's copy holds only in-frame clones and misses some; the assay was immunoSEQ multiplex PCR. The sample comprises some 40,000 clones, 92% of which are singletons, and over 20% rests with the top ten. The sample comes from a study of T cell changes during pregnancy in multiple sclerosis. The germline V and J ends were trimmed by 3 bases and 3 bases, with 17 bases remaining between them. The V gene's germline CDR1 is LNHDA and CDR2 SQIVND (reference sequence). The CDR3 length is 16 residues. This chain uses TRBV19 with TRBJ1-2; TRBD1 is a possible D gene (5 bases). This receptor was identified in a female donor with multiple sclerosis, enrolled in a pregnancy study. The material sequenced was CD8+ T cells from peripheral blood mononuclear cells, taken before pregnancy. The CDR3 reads CASSMAVRGNYYGYTF. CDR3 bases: TGTGCCAGTAGTATGGCAGTGCGGGGGAATTACTATGGCTACACCTTC.